The 26 T cell receptor beta chains presented below share a single source sample, sequenced in a study of blood T cell repertoires in COVID-19. Profiled with immunoSEQ multiplex PCR; TCRdb holds only in-frame clones, not every one. The table shows approximately 280,000 clones, with 85% occurring only once. The sample was PBMCs or T cells enriched from blood (not recorded which). Receptor source: a woman aged 45-60 years who had recovered from COVID-19.

The rearrangement joins TRBV7-2 to TRBJ2-7; TRBD1 matches 7 bases. Losses at the gene ends were 4 bases for V and 1 base for J; bases not matched to a gene: 7. CDR3 size: 15 residues. Germline CDR1 reads SGHTA; CDR2 reads FQGNSA. The CDR3 loop is CASSSRDSESYEQYF. Written as DNA, the CDR3 is TGTGCCAGCAGCTCCCGGGACAGCGAGTCCTACGAGCAGTACTTC.

This rearrangement joins TRBV15 to TRBJ1-4; 7 bases are a match to TRBD1. Germline CDR1 is LNHNV and CDR2 is YYDKDF (reference sequence). CDR3 length: 15 residues. V was pared by 4 bases and J by 8 bases, with 10 bases of the junction left unmatched. The CDR3 reads CATSIIGQGGEKLFF. The CDR3 DNA follows: TGTGCCACCAGCATCATAGGGCAGGGGGGAGAAAAACTGTTTTTT.

This rearrangement joins TRBV5-6 to TRBJ1-5; TRBD1 agrees at 8 bases. Losses at the gene ends were 4 bases for V and 7 bases for J; bases not matched to a gene: 7. The CDR3 has 14 residues. Germline lookup yields CDR1 SGHDT and CDR2 YYEEEE. The CDR3 reads CASSQRQGSQPQHF. Written as DNA, the CDR3 is TGTGCCAGCAGCCAACGACAGGGGAGCCAGCCCCAGCATTTT.

This clone rates as large (0.1 to 1%). Other DNA sequences in the same sample also yield this CDR3. The CDR3 region has the DNA TGTGCCACCAGCAGAGACAACTCTGGGGCCAACGTCCTGACTTTC. Amino acid sequence: CATSRDNSGANVLTF. The genes are TRBV15 and TRBJ2-6; D gene uncertain. V lost 0 bases, J lost 0 bases, and 3 bases lay in between. The CDR3 covers 15 residues. Germline-derived CDR1 and CDR2 are LNHNV and YYDKDF (reference sequence).

The gene calls are TRBV18 and TRBJ2-7, with 12 bases aligning to TRBD1. The CDR3 runs 14 residues. Trimming at V came to 3 bases and at J to 6 bases, leaving 3 bases not matched to a gene. Germline V gene sequence: CDR1 KGHSH, CDR2 LQKENI. The CDR3 DNA is TGTGCCAGCTCACCGAGGGACAGGGGGCCCGAGCAGTACTTC. As protein: CASSPRDRGPEQYF.

The V and J genes are TRBV7-6 and TRBJ2-7; perhaps TRBD1 as D (6 bases). There are 15 residues in the CDR3. Looked up from germline, CDR1 is SGHVS and CDR2 is FNYEAQ. V shed 5 bases and J shed 2 bases, with 16 bases lying between them. CDR3: CASSVAGTSTYEQYF. The CDR3 bases are TGTGCCAGCAGCGTCGCCGGGACATCAACCTACGAGCAGTACTTC.

The rearrangement links TRBV3-1 (or the pseudogene TRBV3-2) to TRBJ2-3; the match to TRBD2 covers 7 bases. CDR3 length: 17 residues. CDR1 LGHDT and CDR2 YNNKEL come from the germline V gene (reference sequence). V lost 4 bases, J lost 4 bases, and 14 bases stayed unmatched. CDR3 DNA sequence: TGTGCCAGCAGCCGAGGGAGTGGGGGGGGTAGGGCAGATACGCAGTATTTT. Protein: CASSRGSGGGRADTQYF.

The rearrangement uses TRBV29-1 and TRBJ2-1; 8 nucleotides line up with TRBD2. The J segment lost 2 bases and the V segment lost 6 bases, leaving 3 bases of the junction unmatched. Germline values: CDR1 SQVTM, CDR2 ANQGSEA. CDR3 length equals 13 residues. The DNA for the CDR3 is TGCAGCGTGGAGCGGGGGACCTACAATGAGCAGTTCTTC. Protein sequence: CSVERGTYNEQFF.

V and J are TRBV7-3 and TRBJ2-3, with D perhaps matching TRBD2 (6 bases). This CDR3 spans 16 amino acids. V was shortened by 1 base and J by 4 bases, with 15 bases between the two germline ends. Germline V gene data show CDR1 as SGHTA and CDR2 as FQGTGA. The CDR3 protein is CASSLNAIWGADTQYF. CDR3 nucleotide sequence: TGTGCCAGCAGCTTAAACGCGATTTGGGGGGCAGATACGCAGTATTTT.

This clone was counted between two and nine times. V and J are TRBV3-1 (or the pseudogene TRBV3-2) and TRBJ2-7; 13 positions match TRBD2. The CDR3 covers 14 residues. Trimming removed 8 bases from V and 6 bases from J; junction bases left unmatched: 7. The germline V gene encodes CDR1 LGHDT and CDR2 YNNKEL (reference sequence). The CDR3 loop reads CASQGLAGVGEQYF. DNA of the CDR3: TGTGCCAGCCAAGGACTAGCGGGAGTGGGCGAGCAGTACTTC.

This chain links TRBV6-5 with TRBJ2-3; the match to TRBD1 covers 7 bases. The CDR3 contains 13 residues. The germline gives CDR1 MNHEY, CDR2 SVGAGI. V lost 7 bases and J lost 3; bases outside the gene matches: 4. CDR3 sequence: CASTLRGTDTQYF. CDR3 in DNA: TGTGCCAGCACCCTCAGGGGGACAGATACGCAGTATTTT.

The rearrangement joins TRBV15 to TRBJ2-4, with D perhaps TRBD1 (6 bases). Germline V gives CDR1 LNHNV, CDR2 YYDKDF (reference sequence). Trimming shortened V by 0 bases and J by 6 bases, and 21 bases separated the two germline ends. There are 18 residues in the CDR3. CDR3 in DNA: TGTGCCACCAGCAGAGATCCTATGGGACACCGAACGGGAAACATTCAGTACTTC. Its translation is CATSRDPMGHRTGNIQYF.

The genes are TRBV10-3 and TRBJ2-7; 12 bases align to TRBD2. This CDR3 spans 16 amino acids. Germline trimming cut 4 bases from V and 0 bases from J; bases unmatched to any gene: 4. Germline CDR1 reads ENHRY; CDR2 reads SYGVKD. CDR3 in DNA: TGTGCCATCAGTGGCGGACTAGCGGGGAGCTCCTACGAGCAGTACTTC. It translates to CAISGGLAGSSYEQYF.

The chain is built from TRBV5-1 and TRBJ2-7; TRBD2 agrees at 10 bases. The V gene's germline CDR1 is SGHRS and CDR2 YFSETQ. The CDR3 covers 14 residues. The trim removed 4 bases at V and 0 bases at J, leaving 1 base unmatched. CDR3 sequence: CASSTSGDSYEQYF. In DNA form, the CDR3 reads TGCGCCAGCAGCACTAGCGGGGACTCCTACGAGCAGTACTTC.

DNA for the CDR3: TGTGCCAGCAGTCACCGGACAGGCGGCAATGAAAAACTGTTTTTT. Protein product: CASSHRTGGNEKLFF. V and J are TRBV25-1 and TRBJ1-4; 7 nucleotides line up with TRBD1. After removal of 5 bases from V and 5 bases from J, the junction contained 8 bases not matched to a gene. This CDR3 region has 15 residues. Germline-derived CDR1 and CDR2 are MGHDK and SYGVNS.

The chain joins TRBV29-1 to TRBJ2-2, with D unclear. CDR1 SQVTM and CDR2 ANQGSEA come from the germline V gene. V was clipped by 1 base and J by 7 bases, with 10 bases between them. This CDR3 has 13 residues. The CDR3 protein is CSVEAYSGGELFF. CDR3 coding DNA: TGCAGCGTTGAAGCGTATTCCGGCGGGGAGCTGTTTTTT.

The chain couples TRBV7-8 to TRBJ2-2; D is ambiguous. Trimming cost V 1 base and J 1 base, with 4 bases left between them. Germline values: CDR1 SGHVS, CDR2 FQNEAQ. The length of the CDR3 is 14 residues. CDR3 DNA: TGTGCCAGCAGCTTAGGAGGGAACACCGGGGAGCTGTTTTTT. Protein sequence: CASSLGGNTGELFF.

The chain uses TRBV5-1 and TRBJ1-2; perhaps TRBD1 as D (5 bases). V lost 2 bases and J 4 bases, leaving 12 bases between the germline ends. From germline, CDR1 is SGHRS and CDR2 YFSETQ. The CDR3 sequence is 14 residues long. CDR3 sequence reads: CASSLGDRVYGYTF. The CDR3 DNA is TGCGCCAGCAGCTTAGGAGACAGAGTCTATGGCTACACCTTC. Filled out from reference TRBV5-1 and TRBJ1-2, the complete variable domain reads KAGVTQTPRYLIKTRGQQVTLSCSPISGHRSVSWYQQTPGQGLQFLFEYFSETQRNKGNFPGRFSGRQFSNSRSEMNVSTLELGDSALYLCASSLGDRVYGYTFGSGTRLTVV.

The chain has TRBV18 and TRBJ1-1; TRBD1 agrees at 7 bases. Germline assignment: CDR1 KGHSH and CDR2 LQKENI. This CDR3 is built from 12 residues. The V and J ends lost 3 bases and 6 bases, in that order; junction bases with no gene match: 1. The CDR3, as DNA: TGTGCCAGCTCACCCCAGGGGGCTGAAGCTTTCTTT. This encodes CASSPQGAEAFF.

The V call is TRBV28, the J call TRBJ1-4, with D maybe TRBD1 (6 bases). Between the trimmed V and J ends, which lost 3 bases and 5 bases, there was a span of 16 bases. CDR1 and CDR2 (germline): MDHEN, SYDVKM. The CDR3 length is 16 residues. The CDR3 protein is CASSFKGGLRNEKLFF. The CDR3 DNA sequence: TGTGCCAGCAGTTTTAAAGGGGGTCTAAGGAATGAAAAACTGTTTTTT.

The rearrangement links TRBV4-1 to TRBJ1-4; D is perhaps TRBD1 (5 bases). CDR1 MGHRA and CDR2 YSYEKL come from the germline V gene. Trimming stripped 4 bases from V and 4 bases from J, with 10 bases between. The CDR3 covers 14 residues. CDR3 amino acids: CASSRGDNNEKLFF. CDR3 in DNA: TGCGCCAGCAGCCGGGGGGATAATAATGAAAAACTGTTTTTT.

The V and J genes are TRBV9 and TRBJ1-2; D is unresolved. The ends were cut back, 4 bases at V and 0 bases at J, with 16 bases in the middle. CDR1 SGDLS and CDR2 YYNGEE come from the germline V gene. This CDR3 has 16 residues. This CDR3 is CASSPPPGRANYGYTF. In nucleotides, the CDR3 is TGTGCCAGCAGCCCCCCTCCGGGAAGAGCTAACTATGGCTACACCTTC.

V usage is TRBV5-6 and J usage is TRBJ2-1; D is perhaps TRBD2 (5 bases). Germline-derived CDR1 and CDR2 are SGHDT and YYEEEE. Trimming removed 6 bases from V and 2 bases from J, with 12 bases in between. The CDR3 length is 14 residues. The CDR3 DNA sequence: TGTGCCAGCACCTATACCGGGGCCTACAATGAGCAGTTCTTC. It is translated as CASTYTGAYNEQFF.

V and J are TRBV18 and TRBJ2-7; D is unclear. The CDR3 totals 16 residues. CDR1 KGHSH and CDR2 LQKENI come from the germline V gene. V was clipped by 1 base and J by 3 bases, with 16 bases between them. CDR3 sequence (DNA): TGTGCCAGCTCACCACTCCCCCCCACTTCCATCTACGAGCAGTACTTC. Translated, it gives CASSPLPPTSIYEQYF.

The CDR3 is CASSPRGQGDNEQFF. The DNA of the CDR3 is TGTGCCAGCAGTCCCCGTGGACAGGGGGACAATGAGCAGTTCTTC. This chain joins TRBV28 and TRBJ2-1; 10 nucleotides agree with TRBD1. Germline-derived CDR1 and CDR2 are MDHEN and SYDVKM. The CDR3 covers 15 residues. Germline trimming cut 5 bases from V and 5 bases from J; bases unmatched to any gene: 6.

This clone was recorded once. V is TRBV7-8 and J is TRBJ1-2; 10 bases match TRBD1. The CDR3 spans 17 residues. Looked up from germline, CDR1 is SGHVS and CDR2 is FQNEAQ. The V segment lost 0 bases and the J segment 5 bases; nucleotides outside the gene matches: 9. The CDR3 nucleotides are TGTGCCAGCAGCTTAGCGGGAGGGACAGGGGTCATTTATGGCTACACCTTC. Residues: CASSLAGGTGVIYGYTF.